This TCR beta chain was identified during a study of cytomegalovirus exposure and HLA in healthy donors. TCRdb's table, derived via immunoSEQ multiplex PCR, lists solely in-frame clones and lacks some. The sample shows approximately 230,000 clones, about 88% of them seen only once. Germline V gives CDR1 SGHRS, CDR2 YFSETQ. V was trimmed by 2 bases and J by 0 bases, leaving 17 bases between them. This CDR3 is 17 amino acids long. V gene TRBV5-1 combines with J gene TRBJ1-1; no definite D call. Source material: PBMCs. The sequence was obtained from a young man in good health and CMV-seropositive. CDR3 sequence: CASSFDYTRNMNTEAFF. CDR3 nucleotide sequence: TGCGCCAGCAGCTTTGATTATACGAGGAATATGAACACTGAAGCTTTCTTT.